The 10 T cell receptor beta chains given below trace back to one sample, sequenced in a study of T cell responses to AZD1222 COVID-19 vaccine. The data were produced by immunoSEQ multiplex PCR, yet TCRdb's version contains in-frame clones alone and is incomplete. The table lists 90,000 to 100,000 clones, nearly 90% of them singletons. The sample was peripheral blood, taken on day 0 of AZD1222 vaccination. The receptors stem from an adult in good health.

CDR3 amino acids: CATRGQGDNQPQHF. The CDR3 DNA reads as TGTGCCACCAGGGGACAGGGGGACAATCAGCCCCAGCATTTT. The chain joins TRBV25-1 to TRBJ1-5, with TRBD1 identical over 11 bases. The V and J ends lost 10 bases and 3 bases, in that order; junction bases with no gene match: 5. The CDR3 length is 14 residues. Germline V CDR1 and CDR2: MGHDK, SYGVNS.

This rearrangement joins TRBV5-5 to TRBJ1-5; a possible D gene is TRBD1 (5 bases). Trimming cost V 4 bases and J 3 bases, with 23 bases left between them. CDR1 SGHKS and CDR2 YYEKEE come from the germline V gene (reference sequence). The CDR3 runs to 18 residues. CDR3: CASSLAPTGGGNNQPQHF. The CDR3 nucleotides are TGTGCCAGCAGCCTCGCCCCGACGGGCGGGGGGAACAATCAGCCCCAGCATTTT.

The gene calls are TRBV12-3 or TRBV12-4 and TRBJ2-1; D unclear. The CDR3 length is 11 residues. V was clipped by 1 base and J by 10 bases, with 5 bases between them. CDR3 sequence reads: CASSLEAEQFF. CDR3 nucleotide sequence: TGTGCCAGCAGTTTAGAAGCGGAGCAGTTCTTC.

The chain recombines TRBV12-3 or TRBV12-4 with TRBJ1-2; D remains unclear. CDR3 length: 12 amino acids. The V and J ends lost 6 bases and 9 bases respectively, with 14 bases between them. The CDR3 is CASRAQVSSYTF. The CDR3 region has the DNA TGTGCCAGCAGAGCCCAGGTTTCGAGCTACACCTTC.

The V call is TRBV7-9, the J call TRBJ1-6; D is undetermined. The CDR3 length is 18 residues. Deletions cut 1 base from V and 2 bases from J, with 15 bases between. The germline V gene encodes CDR1 SEHNR and CDR2 FQNEAQ (reference sequence). CDR3 loop: CASSLVDPIFPYNSPLHF. The CDR3 DNA sequence: TGTGCCAGCAGCTTAGTAGACCCGATATTTCCCTATAATTCACCCCTCCACTTT.

The chain couples TRBV2 to TRBJ2-3; 11 positions match TRBD1. In germline, CDR1 is SNHLY, CDR2 FYNNEI. The CDR3 length is 14 residues. V lost 7 bases to trimming and J lost 3 bases; unmatched junction nucleotides: 3. For the CDR3, the DNA is TGTGCCAGCAAGTGGGACAGGGGGACAGATACGCAGTATTTT. It codes for CASKWDRGTDTQYF.

The J gene is TRBJ2-1, the V gene TRBV9, with unresolved D. CDR1 SGDLS and CDR2 YYNGEE come from the germline V gene. The CDR3 spans 16 residues. The V and J ends lost 0 bases and 7 bases respectively, with 17 bases between them. CDR3 nucleotide sequence: TGTGCCAGCAGCGTAGTTGTTCCCATTTGTCCGAATGAGCAGTTCTTC. Its translation: CASSVVVPICPNEQFF.

The chain couples TRBV5-5 to TRBJ2-5; TRBD1 aligns across 7 bases. The germline gives CDR1 SGHKS, CDR2 YYEKEE (reference sequence). The junction had 7 bases not matched to a gene; V was cut back by 4 bases and J by 1 base. The CDR3 contains 15 residues. The CDR3 DNA follows: TGTGCCAGCAGCCTGACAGGGATTACCCAAGAGACCCAGTACTTC. This gives the protein CASSLTGITQETQYF. Using reference TRBV5-5 and TRBJ2-5 for the parts outside the CDR3, the full variable domain is DAGVTQSPTHLIKTRGQQVTLRCSPISGHKSVSWYQQVLGQGPQFIFQYYEKEERGRGNFPDRFSARQFPNYSSELNVNALLLGDSALYLCASSLTGITQETQYFGPGTRLLVL.

Turning to this clone: An end of the junction does not agree with germline; a read error may underlie this. The chain employs TRBV5-1 and TRBJ1-1; 11 nucleotides match TRBD1. The CDR3 is 17 amino acids. Germline V gives CDR1 SGHRS, CDR2 YFSETQ. CDR3 sequence reads: CASSFLGQGASNTEAFF. CDR3 bases: TGTGCCAGCAGCTTTTTAGGACAGGGGGCATCGAACACTGAAGCTTTCTTT.

This sequence joins TRBV6-1 and TRBJ1-5; D remains ambiguous. Between the trimmed V and J ends, which lost 4 bases and 2 bases, there was a span of 15 bases. The CDR3 extends over 16 amino acids. The germline gives CDR1 MNHNS, CDR2 SASEGT. The CDR3 spells CASSVRGLGGNQPQHF. In DNA form, the CDR3 reads TGTGCCAGCAGTGTTCGGGGTTTAGGAGGCAATCAGCCCCAGCATTTT.